Sequencing of this T cell receptor beta chain was carried out in a study of T cell responses to AZD1222 COVID-19 vaccine. The data were produced by immunoSEQ multiplex PCR, yet TCRdb's version contains in-frame clones alone and is incomplete. This table has 100,000 to 150,000 clones, about 87% appearing once. Germline V gene lookup returns CDR1 LNHNV and CDR2 YYDKDF (reference sequence). V shed 1 base and J shed 3 bases, with 10 bases lying between them. This CDR3 is built from 14 residues. This TCR came from an adult in good health. V gene TRBV15 combines with J gene TRBJ2-7; TRBD2 might be the D (6 bases). Here the sequenced sample was peripheral blood, taken on day 0 of AZD1222 vaccination. The CDR3 DNA reads as TGTGCCACCAGCAGAGGGGGACTGAACTACGAGCAGTACTTC. Amino acids: CATSRGGLNYEQYF.